This is a list of T cell receptor beta chains from one sample in a study of OX40 agonist ivuxolimab in advanced cancers. Only in-frame clones appear in the TCRdb table, and some are missing; sequencing was by immunoSEQ multiplex PCR. Seen here are about 76,000 clones, approximately 85% observed once, and the top ten hold about 0.6%. Specimen: CD4+ or CD8+ T cells sorted from blood, collected in a trial of the OX40 agonist ivuxolimab. The receptors come from an adult with an advanced solid tumor such as melanoma, head and neck, liver or kidney cancer. Each CDR3 is given with its conserved first and last residue. The order of the fields is D gene, V gene, clone size, J gene, CDR3 DNA, CDR3 protein. A D gene is named only where the DNA matches it firmly. Some rows have no size entry. The others give once, few or many, or a class for an expanded clone.

D: NA; V: TRBV6-5; size: NA; J: TRBJ2-1; DNA: TGTGCCAGCAGATCCCGCGATCCTCCCGAGGAGCAGTTCTTC; CDR3: CASRSRDPPEEQFF
D: TRBD2; V: TRBV19; size: NA; J: TRBJ2-5; DNA: TGTGCCAGTAGTAAAGGACTAGCCGGTCGAGAGACCCAGTACTTC; CDR3: CASSKGLAGRETQYF
D: TRBD1; V: TRBV10-3; size: NA; J: TRBJ2-2; DNA: TGTGCCATCAGCGGACAGGGAAATGTCGGGGAGCTGTTTTTT; CDR3: CAISGQGNVGELFF
D: NA; V: TRBV6-5; size: NA; J: TRBJ1-1; DNA: TGTGCCAGCAGTCTACCCCCTTACACTGAAGCTTTCTTT; CDR3: CASSLPPYTEAFF
D: NA; V: TRBV2; size: once; J: TRBJ2-2; DNA: TGTGCCAGCAGTGAAATTTTCGGGCTTAGGGAGCTGTTTTTT; CDR3: CASSEIFGLRELFF
D: NA; V: TRBV7-6; size: few; J: TRBJ2-1; DNA: TGTGCCAGCAGCGACTACACGGGGGGCCCCCCTAGGTACAATGAGCAGTTCTTC; CDR3: CASSDYTGGPPRYNEQFF
D: TRBD1; V: TRBV4-1; size: NA; J: TRBJ2-5; DNA: TGCGCCAGCAGCACCACCGGGACAGAAAAAGAGACCCAGTACTTC; CDR3: CASSTTGTEKETQYF
D: NA; V: TRBV9; size: NA; J: TRBJ2-5; DNA: TGTGCCAGCAGCGTAGCGCCAGGGCAAGAGACCCAGTACTTC; CDR3: CASSVAPGQETQYF
D: NA; V: TRBV11-2; size: NA; J: TRBJ2-3; DNA: TGTGCCAGCAGCTTGCGTATAAGCACAGATACGCAGTATTTT; CDR3: CASSLRISTDTQYF
D: TRBD1; V: TRBV4-2; size: once; J: TRBJ1-2; DNA: TGTGCCAGCAGTCAACAGGGGGGTGGCTACACCTTC; CDR3: CASSQQGGGYTF
D: TRBD1; V: TRBV19; size: NA; J: TRBJ1-2; DNA: TGTGCCAGTAGTGAGCAAACCGGGACAGGGAATGGCTACACCTTC; CDR3: CASSEQTGTGNGYTF
D: TRBD1; V: TRBV7-6; size: NA; J: TRBJ1-1; DNA: TGTGCCAGCAAGCCGGGACAGGGCACTGAAGCTTTCTTT; CDR3: CASKPGQGTEAFF
D: TRBD1; V: TRBV5-1; size: NA; J: TRBJ2-7; DNA: TGCGCCAGCAGGGGGACAGGGCTGGGCTACGAGCAGTACTTC; CDR3: CASRGTGLGYEQYF